These T cell receptor beta chains were read from a single sample in a study of T cell responses to AZD1222 COVID-19 vaccine. Some clones are missing from TCRdb's copy, which holds only in-frame ones; the method was immunoSEQ multiplex PCR. The profile shows 140,000 to 150,000 clones, around nine tenths of them singletons. Sample: peripheral blood, taken 28 days after the second AZD1222 dose. Receptor source: an adult who received the AZD1222 COVID-19 vaccine. CDR3s include the opening cysteine and the closing phenylalanine or tryptophan. D genes are given only for firm matches. Expanded clones are given a class, and other clones once, few, many or no size at all.

>TRBV6-6|TRBJ1-4|.|.
TGTGCCAGCAGGGTTCCTAATGAAAAACTGTTTTTT
CASRVPNEKLFF
>TRBV7-9|TRBJ2-1|.|once
TGTGCCAGCAGCTTAAGCGGCAATGAGCAGTTCTTC
CASSLSGNEQFF
>TRBV28|TRBJ1-1|.|.
TGTGCCAGCTATTATACGGGCAGGAACACTGAAGCTTTCTTT
CASYYTGRNTEAFF
>TRBV6-5|TRBJ2-6|TRBD1|.
TGTGCCAGCAGGGGACAGCTGGGGGCCAACGTCCTGACTTTC
CASRGQLGANVLTF
>TRBV7-3|TRBJ2-2|.|.
TGTGCCAGCAGCTTCGGACAGACGAACACCGGGGAGCTGTTTTTT
CASSFGQTNTGELFF
>TRBV2|TRBJ1-6|.|.
TGTGCCAGCAGTGATCAGGGCAGTGCTAATTCACCCCTCCACTTT
CASSDQGSANSPLHF
>TRBV7-2|TRBJ1-2|TRBD1|once
TGTGCCAGCAGCTCCGAGACAGGGAGTCCCTCCGATGGCTACACCTTC
CASSSETGSPSDGYTF
>TRBV3-1/TRBV3-2|TRBJ2-5|TRBD1|.
TGTGCCAGCAGCCAAGATCGGGACAGACGACAAGAGACCCAGTACTTC
CASSQDRDRRQETQYF
>TRBV5-1|TRBJ2-2|TRBD2|.
TGCGCCAGCAGCTTAACGGGCCTAGCGGGAGGTGGCACCGGGGAGCTGTTTTTT
CASSLTGLAGGGTGELFF
>TRBV18|TRBJ1-6|.|.
TGTGCCAGCTCAACCAAGGATGGGCCCTATAATTCACCCCTCCACTTT
CASSTKDGPYNSPLHF
>TRBV19|TRBJ2-1|.|.
TGTGCCAGTAGTGTCACACGGCGGGATGAGCAGTTCTTC
CASSVTRRDEQFF
>TRBV30|TRBJ1-2|.|.
TGTGCCTGGTACCTTGGTGGCTACACCTTC
CAWYLGGYTF
>TRBV21-1|TRBJ1-1|.|.
TGTGCCAGCAGCCCCCACCCAGGTCATTTTCCCCCTGAAGCTTTCTTT
CASSPHPGHFPPEAFF
>TRBV4-2|TRBJ2-3|.|.
TGTGCCAGCAGCCAAGCCCGGGATACGCAGTATTTT
CASSQARDTQYF
>TRBV28|TRBJ1-5|.|.
TGTGCCAGCAGTGAAGTTGGTGGTACAGGGCAAAATCAGCCCCAGCATTTT
CASSEVGGTGQNQPQHF
>TRBV4-2|TRBJ2-7|TRBD2|.
TGTGCCAGCAGCCAAGATCCGGCCAGCGGGGGCGGGGAGCAGTACTTC
CASSQDPASGGGEQYF
>TRBV27|TRBJ2-7|TRBD2|.
TGTGCCAGCAGTTTCGGGAGGCCGGGTTACGAGCAGTACTTC
CASSFGRPGYEQYF
>TRBV6-5|TRBJ1-1|.|.
TGTGCCAGCAGTAAAAAACAGGGAGGGGGAACTGAAGCTTTCTTT
CASSKKQGGGTEAFF
>TRBV4-3|TRBJ1-2|TRBD1|.
TGCGCCAGCAGCCAAGATGTCGGGGACAGCGAGCGGTATGGCTACACCTTC
CASSQDVGDSERYGYTF
>TRBV7-2|TRBJ2-5|TRBD2|few
TGTGCCAGCAGCCCAGGACTAGCGGGAGCGCGAGAGACCCAGTACTTC
CASSPGLAGARETQYF
>TRBV6-4|TRBJ2-7|.|.
TGTGCCAGCCCCAAGACAGGAGCCTACGAGGAGCAGTACTTC
CASPKTGAYEEQYF
>TRBV9|TRBJ2-1|TRBD2|.
TGTGCCAGCAGCGTAGCGGGAGGGCTCAATGAGCAGTTCTTC
CASSVAGGLNEQFF
>TRBV5-6|TRBJ1-1|.|.
TGTGCCAGCAGCCCCCAAAAACGGGTTGCTGGGGGTGAAGCTTTCTTT
CASSPQKRVAGGEAFF
>TRBV7-3|TRBJ1-1|.|.
TGTGCCAGCAGCTTAATGGGGGGAGGCACTGAAGCTTTCTTT
CASSLMGGGTEAFF
>TRBV2|TRBJ1-2|.|.
TGTGCCAGCAGTGAAGCGCATGACAGCCCTAACTATGGCTACACCTTC
CASSEAHDSPNYGYTF
>TRBV7-8|TRBJ2-5|.|.
TGTGCCAGCAGCTCCCCCCGGGTAGACCAAGAGACCCAGTACTTC
CASSSPRVDQETQYF
>TRBV10-1|TRBJ2-5|.|few
TGCGCCAGCAGTGAGTCTATGGAGACCCAGTACTTC
CASSESMETQYF
>TRBV14|TRBJ2-7|.|.
TGTGCCAGCAGCCCGCCGAAGGGGGTGAGCTACGAGCAGTACTTC
CASSPPKGVSYEQYF
>TRBV7-9|TRBJ1-5|TRBD1|.
TGTGCCAGCAGCTCAACCGGGACAGCGAATCAGCCCCAGCATTTT
CASSSTGTANQPQHF
>TRBV4-3|TRBJ2-5|.|.
TGCGCCAGCAGCCAAGACAGGGGGGCGGGGACCCAGTACTTC
CASSQDRGAGTQYF
>TRBV7-9|TRBJ1-2|.|.
TGTGCCAGCAGCAATGGACCGTCCTATGGCTACACCTTC
CASSNGPSYGYTF
>TRBV9|TRBJ2-7|.|once
TGTGCCAGCAGCCCGAGTTTAAACCCCTACGAGCAGTACTTC
CASSPSLNPYEQYF
>TRBV21-1|TRBJ1-6|.|.
TGTGCCAGCAGCAAAGACCGGGAGTCACCCCTCCACTTT
CASSKDRESPLHF
>TRBV6-2/TRBV6-3|TRBJ1-1|.|.
TGTGCCAGCAGTTACTCGGTGGGGACTGAAGCTTTCTTT
CASSYSVGTEAFF
>TRBV7-9|TRBJ2-7|.|.
TGTGCCAGCAGCATTTTTGTCGGGGGCAGGAACGAGCAGTACTTC
CASSIFVGGRNEQYF
>TRBV11-2|TRBJ1-3|.|.
TGTGCCAGCAGACCTAAAGTCGACAGGAGCTCTGGAAACACCATATATTTT
CASRPKVDRSSGNTIYF
>TRBV4-2|TRBJ1-6|.|.
TGTGCCAGCAGCCCTGGGGCCAGTAACTCCTATAATTCACCCCTCCACTTT
CASSPGASNSYNSPLHF
>TRBV5-8|TRBJ2-2|TRBD2|.
TGTGCCAGCAGCGCAACCATTCAACTAGCGGGAGGATCCGGGGAGCTGTTTTTT
CASSATIQLAGGSGELFF
>TRBV30|TRBJ1-2|.|.
TGTGCCTGGACCCTTGGGACCCTCTATGGCTACACCTTC
CAWTLGTLYGYTF
>TRBV7-9|TRBJ2-1|.|.
TGTGCCAGCAGCCAGCCTCTCCGGGGGAATGAGCAGTTCTTC
CASSQPLRGNEQFF
>TRBV19|TRBJ1-1|TRBD1|.
TGTGCCAGTAGTCCCCAGCGACAGGGGGGAGCTTTCTTT
CASSPQRQGGAFF
>TRBV9|TRBJ2-7|TRBD2|once
TGTGCCAGCAGCTTATCTCCGGGGGGGTACGAGCAGTACTTC
CASSLSPGGYEQYF